The clone carrying this T cell receptor beta chain occurred many times. The target antigen is unknown. These data are taken from a study of early T cells in non-severe SARS-CoV-2 infection. In the study overall: Unsorted whole-blood RNA was sequenced in bulk, leaving chains unpaired. Study observations and caveats: Anti-spike CD8 responses were favored by VDJdb matching, which missed private and CD4 specificities.

Researchers tagged individual cDNA molecules with unique molecular identifiers. One entry per CDR3 protein results from TCRdb running MiXCR on the 5' RACE reads. The sample consists of tens of thousands of distinct CDR3 sequences, about 6.7% of them appearing once. The clonotype comes from an adult who was a healthcare worker with PCR-confirmed SARS-CoV-2 infection or an uninfected control (not recorded which). Sequenced sample: whole blood.

The CDR3 here is CATSRLTTEAFF. In nucleotides, the CDR3 is TGTGCCACGTCCCGTTTGACCACTGAAGCTTTCTTT. This chain uses TRBV12-3 or TRBV12-4 with TRBJ1-1; D unresolved. V lost 10 bases, J lost 4 bases, and 13 bases lay in between. CDR3 length: 12 residues.